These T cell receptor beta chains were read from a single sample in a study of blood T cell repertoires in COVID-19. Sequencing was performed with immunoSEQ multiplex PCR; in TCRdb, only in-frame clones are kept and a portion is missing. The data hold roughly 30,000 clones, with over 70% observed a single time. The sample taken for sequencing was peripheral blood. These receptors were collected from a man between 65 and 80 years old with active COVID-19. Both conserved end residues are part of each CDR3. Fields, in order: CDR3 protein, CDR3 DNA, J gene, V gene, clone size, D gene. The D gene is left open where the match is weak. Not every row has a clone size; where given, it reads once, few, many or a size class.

CATSSLSGGNTEAFF | TGTGCCACCAGCAGCCTCTCCGGGGGAAACACTGAAGCTTTCTTT | TRBJ1-1 | TRBV15 | - | -
CASRWDSLQETQYF | TGCGCCAGCAGATGGGACAGCCTGCAAGAGACCCAGTACTTC | TRBJ2-5 | TRBV10-2 | - | TRBD1
CAISPTQGGNNVLTF | TGTGCCATCAGCCCAACCCAGGGTGGGAACAACGTCCTGACTTTC | TRBJ2-6 | TRBV10-3 | - | -
CASSLQGPGTEAFF | TGTGCCAGCAGCTTACAGGGGCCTGGCACTGAAGCTTTCTTT | TRBJ1-1 | TRBV5-4 | - | TRBD1
CASSLKRGGEDTQYF | TGTGCCAGCTCGCTGAAGCGGGGGGGGGAAGATACGCAGTATTTT | TRBJ2-3 | TRBV6-5 | - | TRBD2
CASSRVSTDTQYF | TGTGCCAGCAGCAGGGTGAGCACAGATACGCAGTATTTT | TRBJ2-3 | TRBV6-5 | - | -
CASTGGTDTQYF | TGTGCCAGCACCGGGGGCACAGATACGCAGTATTTT | TRBJ2-3 | TRBV6-5 | - | -
CASSPWVAGASGEQFF | TGTGCCAGCAGCCCCTGGGTAGCGGGGGCCTCGGGGGAGCAGTTCTTC | TRBJ2-1 | TRBV7-9 | once | TRBD2
CASSYSGGYGYTF | TGTGCCAGCAGTTACTCGGGGGGTTATGGCTACACCTTC | TRBJ1-2 | TRBV6-5 | - | -
CASSPWQTSTDTQYF | TGTGCCAGCAGCCCTTGGCAGACAAGTACAGATACGCAGTATTTT | TRBJ2-3 | TRBV9 | few | -
CASRSTGFLNTEAFF | TGTGCCAGCAGGTCGACGGGGTTTCTGAACACTGAAGCTTTCTTT | TRBJ1-1 | TRBV2 | - | -
CASSQGANPGVGAFF | TGCGCCAGCAGCCAAGGAGCCAACCCCGGGGTAGGAGCTTTCTTT | TRBJ1-1 | TRBV4-3 | - | -
CASSQPAGGDTQYF | TGTGCCAGCAGCCAACCAGCGGGGGGAGATACGCAGTATTTT | TRBJ2-3 | TRBV3-1/TRBV3-2 | - | TRBD2
CASSGTVEAFF | TGTGCCAGTAGTGGTACAGTTGAAGCTTTCTTT | TRBJ1-1 | TRBV19 | - | -
CAVRDRGSNYGYTF | TGTGCCGTCCGGGACAGGGGTTCTAACTATGGCTACACCTTC | TRBJ1-2 | TRBV6-5 | - | TRBD1
CASRLAGENEQFF | TGTGCCAGTAGACTAGCGGGGGAAAATGAGCAGTTCTTC | TRBJ2-1 | TRBV12-3/TRBV12-4 | - | TRBD2
CASSLGSTATNIQYF | TGTGCCAGCAGCTTAGGGTCGACAGCCACCAACATTCAGTACTTC | TRBJ2-4 | TRBV11-3 | - | -
CASRAGPTGAEQFF | TGTGCCAGCAGGGCGGGACCGACAGGGGCTGAGCAGTTCTTC | TRBJ2-1 | TRBV6-5 | - | TRBD1
CASSLPRGGLANTGELFF | TGTGCCAGCAGCTTGCCCCGGGGGGGCCTAGCGAACACCGGGGAGCTGTTTTTT | TRBJ2-2 | TRBV5-4 | few | TRBD2
CASSGTSGVEQFF | TGTGCCAGCAGCGGTACTAGCGGGGTTGAGCAGTTCTTC | TRBJ2-1 | TRBV2 | - | TRBD2
CASSSTGGHQPQHF | TGTGCCAGCAGTTCCACAGGGGGCCATCAGCCCCAGCATTTT | TRBJ1-5 | TRBV28 | few | TRBD1
CASSLENRGAYEQYF | TGTGCCAGCAGCCTCGAAAACAGGGGCGCCTACGAGCAGTACTTC | TRBJ2-7 | TRBV5-4 | few | TRBD1
CASSAGRNPYSNQPQHF | TGTGCCAGTAGCGCGGGCCGCAACCCTTATAGCAATCAGCCCCAGCATTTT | TRBJ1-5 | TRBV19 | - | -
CASSLVSTAAEAFF | TGTGCCAGCAGCTTAGTTAGCACTGCCGCTGAAGCTTTCTTT | TRBJ1-1 | TRBV11-3 | - | -
CASRGTGTGAEKLFF | TGCGCCAGCAGGGGAACCGGGACAGGGGCTGAAAAACTGTTTTTT | TRBJ1-4 | TRBV5-1 | - | TRBD1
CASSLAGGTGQETQYF | TGCGCCAGCAGCTTGGCCGGCGGGACAGGCCAAGAGACCCAGTACTTC | TRBJ2-5 | TRBV5-1 | - | TRBD1
CASSLADLASYNEQFF | TGCGCCAGCAGCTTGGCCGACCTAGCCTCCTACAATGAGCAGTTCTTC | TRBJ2-1 | TRBV5-1 | - | -
CASSLDPTGMNTEAFF | TGTGCCAGCAGCTTAGACCCCACAGGCATGAACACTGAAGCTTTCTTT | TRBJ1-1 | TRBV7-8 | - | -
CATLSGALYEKLFF | TGTGCCACACTCAGTGGGGCCCTCTATGAAAAACTGTTTTTT | TRBJ1-4 | TRBV28 | - | -
CASSLPGLVYNEQFF | TGTGCCAGCAGCTTGCCGGGACTAGTCTACAATGAGCAGTTCTTC | TRBJ2-1 | TRBV5-6 | - | TRBD2
CASSSVPGHSYGYTF | TGCGCCAGCAGCTCGGTTCCGGGTCACTCTTATGGCTACACCTTC | TRBJ1-2 | TRBV5-1 | - | -
CAWSVGGRRTDTQYF | TGTGCCTGGAGTGTAGGGGGCCGGAGGACAGATACGCAGTATTTT | TRBJ2-3 | TRBV30 | - | TRBD1
CASSLSRGGATIYF | TGTGCCAGCAGTTTAAGTCGTGGCGGGGCCACAATATATTTT | TRBJ1-3 | TRBV28 | - | -
CASLGQGTTEAFF | TGTGCCAGCCTAGGACAGGGGACAACTGAAGCTTTCTTT | TRBJ1-1 | TRBV6-6 | - | TRBD1
CATSRGGQGNEKLFF | TGTGCCACCAGCAGAGGGGGACAGGGCAATGAAAAACTGTTTTTT | TRBJ1-4 | TRBV15 | - | TRBD1
CASSPAGTSYEQYF | TGCGCCAGCAGTCCTGCGGGGACCTCCTACGAGCAGTACTTC | TRBJ2-7 | TRBV10-1 | once | -
CASSVVGGYGYTF | TGTGCCAGCAGCGTAGTGGGAGGCTATGGCTACACCTTC | TRBJ1-2 | TRBV9 | - | -
CATRGGADYRNEQFF | TGTGCCACCCGCGGGGGGGCCGATTATAGAAATGAGCAGTTCTTC | TRBJ2-1 | TRBV28 | - | TRBD2
CASSSSVGAEPRNQPQHF | TGTGCCAGCAGCTCATCTGTGGGGGCAGAGCCGCGCAATCAGCCCCAGCATTTT | TRBJ1-5 | TRBV5-4 | - | -
CASSLPGQSNEKLFF | TGTGCCAGCAGCTTACCCGGACAGTCTAATGAAAAACTGTTTTTT | TRBJ1-4 | TRBV7-9 | - | -